This T cell receptor (beta chain) was sequenced in a study of blood T cell repertoires in COVID-19. The overall study: From the United States, Italy and Spain came samples of acute and convalescent COVID-19.

As processed by the authors: Amplifying reference gene primers gave estimates of nucleated cell counts. Sequenced by immunoSEQ multiplex PCR; TCRdb stores in-frame clones only, minus some. That table supplies the V and J calls and clone size; D and trimming were determined from the DNA. This table has under 300,000 clones, around 87% appearing once. Living in about two dozen US areas, the participants were between 18 and 89 years of age. Clinical histories supplied by participants themselves formed the basis of cohort assignment. Sequencing was carried out using PBMCs or T cells enriched from blood (not recorded which). The sequence was obtained from a woman younger than 45 with acute COVID-19.

The chain's CDR3 is CASSRSGLPYEQYF. CDR3 bases: TGTGCCAGCAGTAGGTCGGGGTTGCCCTACGAGCAGTACTTC. The gene calls are TRBV28 and TRBJ2-7, with D perhaps matching TRBD2 (5 bases). Germline-derived CDR1 and CDR2 are MDHEN and SYDVKM. The germline V and J ends were trimmed by 5 bases and 2 bases, with 13 bases remaining between them. This CDR3 comprises 14 residues.